The subject of this entry is one T cell receptor (beta chain). The data originate from a study of Ad26.COV2.S vaccination and SARS-CoV-2 variants. Overall study context: In the COV1001 trial, the donor was in the Ad26.COV2.S arm. Ad26.COV2.S given intramuscularly, once or twice 56 days apart.

The treatment: around 19 received Ad26.COV2.S at low or high dose, single or two shots; about five received placebo; per-sample allocation not given. The investigators took samples on day 63 after the first vaccine or placebo injection. What was given as vaccine was an Ad26 vector encoding Wuhan-strain SARS-CoV-2 spike. This CDR3 has 15 residues. Germline assignment: CDR1 SGDLS and CDR2 YYNGEE. V was shortened by 0 bases and J by 9 bases, with 16 bases between the two germline ends. The protocol was immunoSEQ multiplex PCR, while the TCRdb copy is restricted to in-frame clones and leaves out a portion. This sample yields 200,000 to 300,000 clones, of which around nine tenths are seen a single time; around 11% belongs to the top ten.

This sequence was found in a person aged 18-65 years who received the Ad26.COV2.S COVID-19 vaccine or a placebo. The specimen was peripheral blood, collected in a trial of Ad26.COV2.S vaccine versus placebo. V gene TRBV9 combines with J gene TRBJ2-1, with a possible D match to TRBD1 (6 bases). For the CDR3, the DNA is TGTGCCAGCAGCGTAGTACAGGGTAGGTGGGGTGAGCAGTTCTTC. As protein: CASSVVQGRWGEQFF.